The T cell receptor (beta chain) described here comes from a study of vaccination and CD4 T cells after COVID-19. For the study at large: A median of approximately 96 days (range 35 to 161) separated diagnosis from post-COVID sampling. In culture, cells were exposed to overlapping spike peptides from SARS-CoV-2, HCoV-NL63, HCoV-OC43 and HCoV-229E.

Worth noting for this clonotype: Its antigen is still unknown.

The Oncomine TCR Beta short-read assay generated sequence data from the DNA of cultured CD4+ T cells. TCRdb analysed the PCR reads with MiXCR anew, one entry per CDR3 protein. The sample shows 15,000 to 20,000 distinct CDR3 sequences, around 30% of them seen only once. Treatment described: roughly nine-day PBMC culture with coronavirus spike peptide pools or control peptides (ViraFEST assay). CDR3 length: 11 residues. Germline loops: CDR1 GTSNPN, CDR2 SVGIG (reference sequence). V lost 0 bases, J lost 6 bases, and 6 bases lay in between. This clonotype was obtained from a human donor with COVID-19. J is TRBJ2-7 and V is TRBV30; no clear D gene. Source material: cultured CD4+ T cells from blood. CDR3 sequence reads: CAWSVRREQYF. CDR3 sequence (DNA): TGTGCCTGGAGTGTCAGGCGCGAGCAGTACTTC.